This T cell receptor beta chain was recorded in a study of T cells after yellow fever vaccination. Germline V gene sequence: CDR1 MRHNA, CDR2 SNTAGT. V was shortened by 2 bases and J by 4 bases, with 12 bases between the two germline ends. The CDR3 sequence is 15 residues long. A single record per CDR3 protein comes from TCRdb applying MiXCR to the 5' RACE reads. This table has 170,000 or so distinct CDR3 sequences, over 7% appearing once. Sequencing was performed on CD8+ T cells sorted from PBMCs, taken 45 days after the yellow fever booster vaccination. The receptor was derived from a man between 18 and 29 years old who received the YFV17D yellow fever vaccine. The chain combines TRBV6-4 with TRBJ1-5; no reliable D call. Here the CDR3 reads CASSDRGNANQPQHF. The CDR3 DNA reads as TGTGCCAGCAGTGACCGGGGAAACGCTAATCAGCCCCAGCATTTT.